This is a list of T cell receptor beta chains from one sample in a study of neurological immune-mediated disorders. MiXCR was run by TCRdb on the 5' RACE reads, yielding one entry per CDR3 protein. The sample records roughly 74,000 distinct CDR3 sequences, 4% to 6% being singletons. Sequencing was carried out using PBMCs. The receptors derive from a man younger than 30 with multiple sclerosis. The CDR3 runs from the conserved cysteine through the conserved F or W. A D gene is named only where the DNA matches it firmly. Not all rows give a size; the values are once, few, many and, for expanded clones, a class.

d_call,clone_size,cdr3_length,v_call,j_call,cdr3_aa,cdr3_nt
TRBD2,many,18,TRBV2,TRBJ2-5,CASSATAGVQLAQETQYF,TGTGCCAGCAGTGCTACAGCGGGAGTTCAGCTGGCACAAGAGACCCAGTACTTC
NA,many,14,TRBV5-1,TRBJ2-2,CASSKSGNTGELFF,TGCGCCAGCTCCAAGAGCGGGAACACCGGGGAGCTGTTTTTT
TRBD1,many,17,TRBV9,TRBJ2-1,CASSVGFGTVSYNEQFF,TGTGCCAGCAGCGTAGGATTCGGGACAGTCTCCTACAATGAGCAGTTCTTC
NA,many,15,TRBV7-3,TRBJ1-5,CASSPGGDRNQPQNF,TGTGCCAGCAGCCCCGGGGGGGATCGCAATCAGCCCCAGAATTTT
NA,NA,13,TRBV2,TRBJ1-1,CASGRSLNTEAFF,TGTGCCAGCGGACGGAGCTTGAACACTGAAGCTTTCTTT
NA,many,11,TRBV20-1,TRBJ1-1,CSAILNTEAFF,TGCAGTGCTATACTGAACACTGAAGCTTTCTTT
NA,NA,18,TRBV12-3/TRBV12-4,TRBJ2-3,CASSDNLAFRATTDTQYF,TGTGCCAGCAGTGACAACTTAGCGTTCAGGGCTACCACAGATACGCAGTATTTT
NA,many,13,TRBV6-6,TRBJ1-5,CASSYSQGKPQHF,TGTGCCAGCAGTTACTCCCAGGGCAAGCCCCAGCATTTT
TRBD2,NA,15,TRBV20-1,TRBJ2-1,CSAPERGRDYNEQFF,TGCAGTGCTCCCGAACGGGGGAGGGATTACAATGAGCAGTTCTTC
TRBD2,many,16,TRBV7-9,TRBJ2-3,CAIPVESGSGVDTQYF,TGTGCCATTCCGGTTGAAAGCGGGAGTGGGGTAGATACGCAGTATTTT
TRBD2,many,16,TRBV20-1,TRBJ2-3,CSASSPSGGTTDTQYF,TGCAGTGCTAGTAGTCCTAGCGGGGGGACCACAGATACGCAGTATTTT
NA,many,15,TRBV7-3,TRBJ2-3,CASSRLEGGADTQYF,TGTGCCAGCAGCCGACTAGAGGGTGGCGCAGATACGCAGTATTTT
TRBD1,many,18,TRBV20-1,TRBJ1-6,CSARDAGTGRTYNSPLHF,TGCAGTGCTAGAGATGCCGGGACAGGGAGGACCTATAATTCACCCCTCCACTTT
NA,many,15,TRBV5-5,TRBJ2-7,CASSLRAGFAYEQYF,TGTGCCAGCAGCTTGAGGGCAGGGTTCGCCTACGAGCAGTACTTC
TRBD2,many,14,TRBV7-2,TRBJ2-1,CASLVLAGFNEQFF,TGTGCCAGCCTCGTACTAGCGGGTTTCAATGAGCAGTTCTTC
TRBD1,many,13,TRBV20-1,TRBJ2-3,CSAPGQGPDTQYF,TGCAGTGCCCCGGGACAGGGCCCAGATACGCAGTATTTT
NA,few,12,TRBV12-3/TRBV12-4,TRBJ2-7,CASSLSTRGMDF,TGTGCCAGCAGTCTCTCGACTAGAGGGATGGACTTC
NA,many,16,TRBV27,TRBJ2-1,CASSLAVTSSYNEQFF,TGTGCCAGCAGTTTAGCGGTCACGAGCTCCTACAATGAGCAGTTCTTC
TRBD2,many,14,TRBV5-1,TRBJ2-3,CASSLGTTTDTQYF,TGCGCCAGCAGCTTAGGGACTACCACAGATACGCAGTATTTT
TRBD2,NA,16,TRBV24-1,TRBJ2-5,CATSDPLAGGGETQYF,TGTGCCACCAGTGACCCCTTAGCGGGAGGGGGAGAGACCCAGTACTTC
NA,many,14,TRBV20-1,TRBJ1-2,CSARVLQGVGGYTF,TGCAGTGCTAGAGTCCTGCAGGGCGTTGGTGGCTACACCTTC
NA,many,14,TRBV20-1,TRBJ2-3,CSARRDRGLDTQYF,TGCAGTGCTAGAAGGGATCGGGGGCTGGATACGCAGTATTTT
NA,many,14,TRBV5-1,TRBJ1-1,CASSYLDRNTEAFF,TGCGCCAGCAGCTACCTGGACAGGAACACTGAAGCTTTCTTT
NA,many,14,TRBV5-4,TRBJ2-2,CASSLMSEAGELFF,TGTGCCAGCAGCTTGATGTCGGAGGCCGGGGAGCTGTTTTTT
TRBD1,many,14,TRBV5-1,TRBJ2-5,CASSLATGVETQYF,TGCGCCAGCAGCTTGGCTACAGGGGTCGAGACCCAGTACTTC
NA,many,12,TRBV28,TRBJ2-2,CASSENTGELFF,TGTGCCAGCAGTGAGAACACCGGGGAGCTGTTTTTT
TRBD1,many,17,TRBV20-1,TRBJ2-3,CSASLVTGGAITDTQYF,TGCAGTGCTAGTCTCGTGACAGGGGGCGCAATCACAGATACGCAGTATTTT
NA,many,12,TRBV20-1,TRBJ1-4,CSVSRSGEKLFF,TGCAGTGTTAGTCGATCTGGGGAAAAACTGTTTTTT
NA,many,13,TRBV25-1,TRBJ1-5,CASSVRGDQPQHF,TGTGCCAGCAGTGTTCGAGGGGATCAGCCCCAGCATTTT
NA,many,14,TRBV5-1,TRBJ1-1,CASTPALGNTEAFF,TGCGCCAGCACCCCAGCCCTCGGGAACACTGAAGCTTTCTTT
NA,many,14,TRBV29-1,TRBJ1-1,CSVDFSSVRTEAFF,TGCAGCGTTGATTTCAGCTCTGTTCGGACTGAAGCTTTCTTT
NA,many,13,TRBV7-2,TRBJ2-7,CASSLEGGAQQYF,TGTGCCAGCAGCTTAGAGGGGGGCGCACAGCAGTACTTC
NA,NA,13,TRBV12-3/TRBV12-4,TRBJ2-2,CASSLRRGGELFF,TGTGCCAGCAGTTTAAGACGCGGCGGGGAGCTGTTTTTT
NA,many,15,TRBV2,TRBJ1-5,CASNFAPRNNQPQHF,TGTGCCAGCAACTTCGCCCCAAGGAATAATCAGCCCCAGCATTTT
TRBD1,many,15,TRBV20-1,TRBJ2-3,CSGEMGRGHTDTQYF,TGCAGTGGGGAGATGGGCAGGGGGCACACAGATACGCAGTATTTT
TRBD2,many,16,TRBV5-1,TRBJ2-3,CASSLGAGGETDTQYF,TGCGCCAGCAGCTTGGGGGCGGGGGGCGAGACAGATACGCAGTATTTT
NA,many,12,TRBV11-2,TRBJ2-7,CASSLVGSEQYF,TGTGCCAGCAGCTTAGTAGGGAGCGAGCAGTACTTC
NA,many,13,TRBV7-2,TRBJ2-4,CASSLHRENIQYF,TGTGCCAGCAGCTTACACAGGGAAAACATTCAGTACTTC
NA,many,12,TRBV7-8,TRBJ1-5,CASSFRAQPQHF,TGTGCCAGCAGCTTTAGAGCACAGCCCCAGCATTTT
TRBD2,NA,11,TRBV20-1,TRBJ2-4,CSAPGRDIQYF,TGCAGTGCTCCAGGGAGGGACATTCAGTACTTC
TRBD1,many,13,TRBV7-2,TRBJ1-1,CASSRQGDTEAFF,TGTGCCAGCAGCCGACAGGGAGACACTGAAGCTTTCTTT
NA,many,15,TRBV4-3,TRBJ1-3,CASSRQTDSGNTIYF,TGCGCCAGCAGCCGACAGACTGATTCTGGAAACACCATATATTTT
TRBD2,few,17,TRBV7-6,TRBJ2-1,CASSLWASGRIYNEQFF,TGTGCCAGCAGCTTATGGGCTAGCGGGAGAATCTACAATGAGCAGTTCTTC
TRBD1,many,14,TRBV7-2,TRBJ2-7,CASTVGGQGDEQYF,TGTGCCAGCACCGTAGGGGGACAGGGGGACGAGCAGTACTTC